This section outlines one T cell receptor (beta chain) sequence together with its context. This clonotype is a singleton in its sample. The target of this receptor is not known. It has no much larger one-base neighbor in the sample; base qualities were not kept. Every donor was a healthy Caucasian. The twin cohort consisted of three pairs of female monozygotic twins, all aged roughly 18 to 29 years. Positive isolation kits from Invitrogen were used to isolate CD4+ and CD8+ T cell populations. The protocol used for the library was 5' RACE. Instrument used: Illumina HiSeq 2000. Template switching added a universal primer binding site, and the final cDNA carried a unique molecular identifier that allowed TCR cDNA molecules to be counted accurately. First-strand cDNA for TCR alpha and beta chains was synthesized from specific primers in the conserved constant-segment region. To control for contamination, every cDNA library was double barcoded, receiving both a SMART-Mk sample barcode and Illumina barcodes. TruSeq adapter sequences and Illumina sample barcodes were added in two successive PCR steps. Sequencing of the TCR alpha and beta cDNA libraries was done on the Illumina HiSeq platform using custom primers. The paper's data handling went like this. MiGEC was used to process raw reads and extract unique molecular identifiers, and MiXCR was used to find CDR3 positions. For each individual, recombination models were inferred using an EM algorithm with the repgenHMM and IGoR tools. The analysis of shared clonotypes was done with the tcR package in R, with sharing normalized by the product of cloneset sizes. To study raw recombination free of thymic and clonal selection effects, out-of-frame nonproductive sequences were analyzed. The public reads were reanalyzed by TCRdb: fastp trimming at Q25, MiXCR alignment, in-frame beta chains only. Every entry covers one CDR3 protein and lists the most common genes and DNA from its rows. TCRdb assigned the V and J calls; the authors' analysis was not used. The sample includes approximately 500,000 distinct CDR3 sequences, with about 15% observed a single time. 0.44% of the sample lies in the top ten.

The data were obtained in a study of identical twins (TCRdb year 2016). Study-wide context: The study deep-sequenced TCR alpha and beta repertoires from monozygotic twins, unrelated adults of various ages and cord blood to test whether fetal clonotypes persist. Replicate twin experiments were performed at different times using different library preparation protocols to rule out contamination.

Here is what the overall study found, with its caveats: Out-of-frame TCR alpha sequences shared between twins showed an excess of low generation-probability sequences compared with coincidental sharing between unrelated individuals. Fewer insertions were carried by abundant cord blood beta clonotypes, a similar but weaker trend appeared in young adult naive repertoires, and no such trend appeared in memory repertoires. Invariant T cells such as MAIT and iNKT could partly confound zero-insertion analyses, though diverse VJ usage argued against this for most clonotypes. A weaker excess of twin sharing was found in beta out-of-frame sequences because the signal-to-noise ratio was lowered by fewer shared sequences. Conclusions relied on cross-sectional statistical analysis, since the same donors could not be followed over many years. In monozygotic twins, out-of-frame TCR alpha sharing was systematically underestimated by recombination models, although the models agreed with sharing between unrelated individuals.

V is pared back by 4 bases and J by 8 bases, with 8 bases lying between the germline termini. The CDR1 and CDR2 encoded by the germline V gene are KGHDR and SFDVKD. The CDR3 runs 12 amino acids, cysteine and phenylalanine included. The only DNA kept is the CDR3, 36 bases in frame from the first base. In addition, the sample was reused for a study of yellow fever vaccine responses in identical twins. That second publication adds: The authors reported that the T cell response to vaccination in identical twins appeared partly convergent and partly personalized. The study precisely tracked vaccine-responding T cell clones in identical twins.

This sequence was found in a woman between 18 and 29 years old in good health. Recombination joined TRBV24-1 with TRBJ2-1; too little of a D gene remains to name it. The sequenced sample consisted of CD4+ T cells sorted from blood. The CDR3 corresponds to CATSEQSYEQFF. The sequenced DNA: TGTGCCACCAGTGAGCAGAGCTATGAGCAGTTCTTC.